Each of the 2 T cell receptor beta chains below was sequenced from the same sample in a study of cytomegalovirus exposure and HLA in healthy donors. Vbeta (60) and Jbeta (13) primers were used in the PCR. Some clones are missing from TCRdb's copy, which holds only in-frame ones; the method was immunoSEQ multiplex PCR. This table holds about 150,000 clones, around 82% found once. The sequenced material came from PBMCs. The origin of the receptors is a boy between 2 and 10 years old in good health and CMV-seronegative.

The chain employs TRBV15 and TRBJ1-5; the D is unclear. Trimming took off 5 bases at V and 5 bases at J, with 10 bases between the two ends. Per germline, CDR1 LNHNV and CDR2 YYDKDF (reference sequence). The CDR3 length is 13 residues. CDR3 amino acids: CATSPREDQPQHF. The CDR3 region has the DNA TGTGCCACCAGCCCAAGAGAGGATCAGCCCCAGCATTTT.

The rearrangement links TRBV29-1 to TRBJ1-3; D unclear. This CDR3 has 13 residues. Trimming took 4 bases from V and 0 from J, leaving 7 bases between them. The V gene's germline CDR1 is SQVTM and CDR2 ANQGSEA. In DNA form, the CDR3 reads TGCAGCGTTGGACTGTTCTCTGGAAACACCATATATTTT. This codes for CSVGLFSGNTIYF. Complete variable domain (other parts from reference TRBV29-1 and TRBJ1-3): SAVISQKPSRDICQRGTSLTIQCQVDSQVTMMFWYRQQPGQSLTLIATANQGSEATYESGFVIDKFPISRPNLTFSTLTVSNMSPEDSSIYLCSVGLFSGNTIYFGEGSWLTVV.